Listed below are T cell receptor beta chains from one sample, sequenced in a study of shared clonotypes between healthy human individuals. TCRdb keeps only in-frame clones here, not all; method: immunoSEQ multiplex PCR. The sample lists a few million clones, approximately 93% occurring once. Sequenced material: naive CD4+ T cells from PBMCs. These receptors came from a young man in good health. Some clones in this sample may be carry-over from other donors' samples. Each CDR3 is given with its conserved first and last residue. The D gene is left open where the match is weak. Clone sizes are given selectively: once, few, many, or a class where the clone is expanded.

D gene,V gene,J gene,clone size,CDR3 protein,CDR3 DNA
TRBD1,TRBV18,TRBJ1-2,NA,CASSSTPGQGFYGYTF,TGTGCCAGCTCATCAACACCGGGACAGGGTTTTTATGGCTACACCTTC
NA,TRBV19,TRBJ1-1,NA,CASSASRDTEAFF,TGTGCCAGTAGTGCCTCCAGGGACACTGAAGCTTTCTTT
NA,TRBV28,TRBJ2-3,NA,CASRSGDSTDTQYF,TGTGCCAGCAGAAGTGGGGACAGCACAGATACGCAGTATTTT
TRBD2,TRBV19,TRBJ2-1,NA,CASSLGLAGVDEQFF,TGTGCCAGTAGTCTCGGACTAGCGGGAGTCGATGAGCAGTTCTTC
NA,TRBV18,TRBJ1-1,NA,CASSPPARITEAFF,TGTGCCAGCTCACCACCGGCAAGAATCACTGAAGCTTTCTTT
NA,TRBV2,TRBJ2-1,NA,CASRSRGGQGNEQFF,TGTGCCAGCAGGAGCCGGGGCGGGCAAGGCAATGAGCAGTTCTTC
TRBD2,TRBV25-1,TRBJ2-1,NA,CASQLAGGNEQFF,TGTGCCAGCCAACTAGCGGGAGGGAATGAGCAGTTCTTC
NA,TRBV5-3,TRBJ1-1,NA,CASAPDFSQNTEAFF,TGTGCCAGCGCCCCCGACTTTTCCCAGAACACTGAAGCTTTCTTT
NA,TRBV10-3,TRBJ1-2,NA,CAISGPGRGYTF,TGTGCCATCAGTGGTCCTGGGAGAGGCTACACCTTC
NA,TRBV5-4,TRBJ1-2,NA,CASSPRASPEGYTF,TGTGCCAGCAGTCCCCGGGCCAGTCCCGAGGGCTACACCTTC
NA,TRBV18,TRBJ1-2,few,CASSPGNYGYTF,TGTGCCAGCTCACCAGGGAACTATGGCTACACCTTC
NA,TRBV27,TRBJ2-4,NA,CASLNIQYF,TGTGCCAGCCTGAACATTCAGTACTTC
NA,TRBV7-3,TRBJ1-3,few,CASSQPGNTIYF,TGTGCCAGCAGCCAACCAGGGAACACCATATATTTT
TRBD1,TRBV28,TRBJ2-7,once,CASNNQGAVYEQYF,TGTGCCAGCAACAATCAGGGGGCCGTGTACGAGCAGTACTTC
TRBD1,TRBV5-6,TRBJ1-5,NA,CASSVDRDQPQHF,TGTGCCAGCAGCGTGGACAGGGATCAGCCCCAGCATTTT
NA,TRBV5-1,TRBJ1-3,NA,CASMLDRRSGNTIYF,TGCGCCAGCATGCTGGACCGTCGCTCTGGAAACACCATATATTTT
TRBD2,TRBV19,TRBJ2-1,NA,CASERTSGYNEQFF,TGTGCCAGCGAACGGACTAGCGGCTACAATGAGCAGTTCTTC
TRBD2,TRBV7-3,TRBJ2-1,NA,CASSLGTSGSREQFF,TGTGCCAGCAGCCTCGGGACTAGCGGGAGTCGGGAGCAGTTCTTC
TRBD1,TRBV6-5,TRBJ1-1,NA,CASIQRTGEAFF,TGTGCCAGCATCCAAAGGACAGGGGAAGCTTTCTTT
NA,TRBV4-2,TRBJ2-6,NA,CASSKTDGANVLTF,TGTGCCAGCAGCAAGACGGATGGGGCCAACGTCCTGACTTTC
NA,TRBV28,TRBJ1-5,NA,CASSLNQPQHF,TGTGCCAGCAGTTTAAACCAGCCCCAGCATTTT
NA,TRBV4-1,TRBJ1-1,NA,CASSQGSAPNTEAFF,TGCGCCAGCAGCCAAGGGTCGGCGCCGAACACTGAAGCTTTCTTT
NA,TRBV18,TRBJ2-7,NA,CASSTTASYEQYF,TGTGCCAGCTCAACGACAGCATCCTACGAGCAGTACTTC
TRBD1,TRBV19,TRBJ2-5,NA,CASRGQGGLETQYF,TGTGCCAGTAGGGGACAGGGCGGTTTGGAGACCCAGTACTTC
NA,TRBV4-1,TRBJ2-2,NA,CASSRDGSNTGELFF,TGCGCCAGCAGCCGGGACGGTTCGAACACCGGGGAGCTGTTTTTT
TRBD1,TRBV28,TRBJ1-1,once,CASIRNRGVFRTEAFF,TGTGCCAGCATTAGGAACAGGGGGGTTTTTCGCACTGAAGCTTTCTTT
TRBD2,TRBV2,TRBJ2-2,NA,CASSGLANTGELFF,TGTGCCAGCAGTGGACTAGCCAACACCGGGGAGCTGTTTTTT
TRBD2,TRBV7-9,TRBJ2-5,NA,CASSLAGAPGETQYF,TGTGCCAGCAGCCTAGCGGGAGCCCCGGGGGAGACCCAGTACTTC
TRBD2,TRBV7-9,TRBJ2-3,NA,CASSLVAGLPTDTQYF,TGTGCCAGCAGCTTAGTGGCGGGACTACCCACAGATACGCAGTATTTT
NA,TRBV9,TRBJ2-1,NA,CASSVAASSYNEQFF,TGTGCCAGCAGCGTCGCGGCGAGCTCCTACAATGAGCAGTTCTTC
NA,TRBV5-8,TRBJ1-2,NA,CASSLIALGGYTF,TGTGCCAGCAGCTTGATCGCCCTCGGGGGCTACACCTTC
NA,TRBV30,TRBJ2-5,NA,CAWSAVIPSGTQYF,TGTGCCTGGAGTGCTGTGATACCTAGTGGGACCCAGTACTTC
TRBD1,TRBV6-5,TRBJ1-5,NA,CASSTGDAQPQHF,TGTGCCAGCAGCACAGGGGACGCTCAGCCCCAGCATTTT
TRBD1,TRBV2,TRBJ2-2,NA,CASSGGTDTGELFF,TGTGCCAGCAGTGGAGGGACAGACACCGGGGAGCTGTTTTTT
NA,TRBV7-9,TRBJ2-1,NA,CASSSRDWRDSYNEQFF,TGTGCCAGCAGCTCCCGGGATTGGCGGGACTCCTACAATGAGCAGTTCTTC
NA,TRBV11-3,TRBJ2-5,NA,CASSQGIPGPQYF,TGTGCCAGCAGCCAGGGCATCCCGGGGCCCCAGTACTTC
NA,TRBV10-3,TRBJ1-2,few,CAILQETKWSYTF,TGTGCCATCTTACAGGAAACCAAATGGAGCTACACCTTC
TRBD2,TRBV7-9,TRBJ2-1,NA,CASSSTSGVYNEQFF,TGTGCCAGCAGCTCCACTAGCGGAGTCTACAATGAGCAGTTCTTC
NA,TRBV19,TRBJ2-7,NA,CASSMGVRTYEQYF,TGTGCCAGTAGTATGGGAGTCAGAACCTACGAGCAGTACTTC
TRBD1,TRBV28,TRBJ2-1,NA,CASSAAGQGLYNEQFF,TGTGCCAGCAGTGCCGCGGGACAGGGTCTCTACAATGAGCAGTTCTTC
NA,TRBV30,TRBJ2-3,NA,CAWSRGFAGPPTDTQYF,TGTGCCTGGAGCCGGGGGTTTGCTGGGCCCCCCACAGATACGCAGTATTTT
TRBD2,TRBV27,TRBJ2-1,NA,CASSSHLAGVEEQFF,TGTGCCAGCAGTTCCCACCTAGCGGGAGTAGAGGAGCAGTTCTTC
NA,TRBV6-5,TRBJ2-2,NA,CASRESTGELFF,TGTGCCAGCAGGGAGTCCACCGGGGAGCTGTTTTTT
TRBD1,TRBV19,TRBJ1-5,NA,CASRVEVRDRSSNQPQHF,TGTGCCAGTCGGGTCGAAGTAAGGGACAGATCTAGCAATCAGCCCCAGCATTTT
NA,TRBV18,TRBJ2-3,NA,CASSPPYLPGTDTQYF,TGTGCCAGCTCACCACCGTACCTACCGGGGACAGATACGCAGTATTTT
TRBD2,TRBV5-1,TRBJ2-3,NA,CASSYLAGVADTQYF,TGCGCCAGCAGCTACTTAGCGGGAGTAGCAGATACGCAGTATTTT
NA,TRBV30,TRBJ1-4,NA,CAWSVKTYEKLFF,TGTGCCTGGAGTGTTAAAACCTATGAAAAACTGTTTTTT
NA,TRBV7-9,TRBJ2-1,NA,CASSENNEQFF,TGTGCCAGCAGCGAGAACAATGAGCAGTTCTTC
NA,TRBV5-6,TRBJ1-5,NA,CACSDSDQPQHF,TGTGCCTGCTCGGACAGCGATCAGCCCCAGCATTTT
NA,TRBV19,TRBJ2-1,NA,CASSPRESAHNEQFF,TGTGCCAGTAGTCCCCGGGAGAGCGCCCACAATGAGCAGTTCTTC
NA,TRBV6-6,TRBJ2-3,NA,CASSYSVAGTDTQYF,TGTGCCAGCAGTTACTCGGTAGCGGGCACAGATACGCAGTATTTT
NA,TRBV12-2,TRBJ2-7,NA,CASRVTGRTSGREAYSYEQYF,TGTGCAAGTCGCGTCACAGGGAGGACTAGCGGGAGGGAAGCTTACTCCTACGAGCAGTACTTC
NA,TRBV2,TRBJ2-2,NA,CASSARGGQRGISGDTGELFF,TGTGCCAGCAGCGCCAGAGGGGGACAAAGGGGCATATCCGGGGACACCGGGGAGCTGTTTTTT
TRBD1,TRBV6-1,TRBJ1-5,NA,CASTAGGAGNQPQHF,TGTGCCAGCACCGCAGGGGGCGCGGGCAATCAGCCCCAGCATTTT
NA,TRBV28,TRBJ1-6,NA,CASPGLRSSPLHF,TGTGCCAGCCCCGGGCTGCGCTCCTCACCCCTCCACTTT
NA,TRBV28,TRBJ1-2,NA,CASTSRNYGYTF,TGTGCCAGCACTAGTCGGAACTATGGCTACACCTTC
NA,TRBV11-2,TRBJ1-1,NA,CASSSPQWAGSGTEAFF,TGTGCCAGCAGCTCGCCCCAATGGGCAGGTAGTGGGACTGAAGCTTTCTTT
TRBD1,TRBV19,TRBJ2-1,once,CASSKELRDRAFANEQFF,TGTGCCAGTAGTAAAGAACTCCGGGACAGGGCGTTCGCCAATGAGCAGTTCTTC